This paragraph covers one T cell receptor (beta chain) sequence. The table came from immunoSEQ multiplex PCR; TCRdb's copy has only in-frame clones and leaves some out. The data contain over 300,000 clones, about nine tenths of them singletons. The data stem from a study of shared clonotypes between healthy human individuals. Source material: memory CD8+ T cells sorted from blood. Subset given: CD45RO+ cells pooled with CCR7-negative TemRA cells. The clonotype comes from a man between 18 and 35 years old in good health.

The CDR3 coding sequence is TGTGCCTGGAGCCACTTCCCGGGACAGCGAAACTATGGCTACACCTTC. Translated, it gives CAWSHFPGQRNYGYTF. The V call is TRBV30, the J call TRBJ1-2; 7 bases map to TRBD1. CDR1 and CDR2 (germline): GTSNPN, SVGIG (reference sequence). V lost 3 bases to trimming and J lost 2 bases; unmatched junction nucleotides: 12. This CDR3 has 16 amino acids.